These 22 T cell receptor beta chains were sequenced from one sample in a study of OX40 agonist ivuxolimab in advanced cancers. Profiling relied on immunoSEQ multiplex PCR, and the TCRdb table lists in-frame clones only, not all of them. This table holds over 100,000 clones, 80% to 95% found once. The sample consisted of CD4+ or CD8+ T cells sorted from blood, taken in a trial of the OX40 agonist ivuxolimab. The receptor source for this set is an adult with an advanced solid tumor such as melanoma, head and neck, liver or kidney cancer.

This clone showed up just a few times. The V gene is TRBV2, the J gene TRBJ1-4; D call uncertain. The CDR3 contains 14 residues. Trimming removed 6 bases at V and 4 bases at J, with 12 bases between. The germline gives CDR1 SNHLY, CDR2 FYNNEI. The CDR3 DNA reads TGTGCCAGCAGCAAAGGGTGGGGTAATGAAAAACTGTTTTTT. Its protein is CASSKGWGNEKLFF. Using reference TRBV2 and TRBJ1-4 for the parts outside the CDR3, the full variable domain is EPEVTQTPSHQVTQMGQEVILRCVPISNHLYFYWYRQILGQKVEFLVSFYNNEISEKSEIFDDQFSVERPDGSNFTLKIRSTKLEDSAMYFCASSKGWGNEKLFFGSGTQLSVL.

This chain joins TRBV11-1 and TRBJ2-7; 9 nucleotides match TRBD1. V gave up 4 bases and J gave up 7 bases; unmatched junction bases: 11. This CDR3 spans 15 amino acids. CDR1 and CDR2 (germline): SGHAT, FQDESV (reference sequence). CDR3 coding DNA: TGTGCCAGCAGCTCCCGGGACAGGGCTCAACGGGAGCAGTACTTC. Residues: CASSSRDRAQREQYF.

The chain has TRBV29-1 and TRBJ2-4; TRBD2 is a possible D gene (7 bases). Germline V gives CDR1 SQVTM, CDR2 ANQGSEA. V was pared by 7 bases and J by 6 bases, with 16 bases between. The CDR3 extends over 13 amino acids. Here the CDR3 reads CSGNGGQGNIQYF. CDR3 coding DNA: TGCAGCGGTAACGGGGGGCAGGGAAACATTCAGTACTTC.

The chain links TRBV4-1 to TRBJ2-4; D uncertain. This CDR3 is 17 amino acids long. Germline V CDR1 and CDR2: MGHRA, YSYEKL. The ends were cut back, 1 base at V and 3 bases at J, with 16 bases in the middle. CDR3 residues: CASSQVPPLSSKNIQYF. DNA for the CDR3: TGCGCCAGCAGCCAAGTACCACCCTTATCCAGCAAAAACATTCAGTACTTC.

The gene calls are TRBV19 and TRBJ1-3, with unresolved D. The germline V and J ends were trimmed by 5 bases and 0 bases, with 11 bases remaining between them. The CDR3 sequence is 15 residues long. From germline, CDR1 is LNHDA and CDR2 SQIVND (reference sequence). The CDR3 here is CASSRRETSGNTIYF. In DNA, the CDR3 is TGTGCCAGTAGTCGCCGGGAGACCTCTGGAAACACCATATATTTT. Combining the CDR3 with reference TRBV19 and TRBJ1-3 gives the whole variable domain DGGITQSPKYLFRKEGQNVTLSCEQNLNHDAMYWYRQDPGQGLRLIYYSQIVNDFQKGDIAEGYSVSREKKESFPLTVTSAQKNPTAFYLCASSRRETSGNTIYFGEGSWLTVV.

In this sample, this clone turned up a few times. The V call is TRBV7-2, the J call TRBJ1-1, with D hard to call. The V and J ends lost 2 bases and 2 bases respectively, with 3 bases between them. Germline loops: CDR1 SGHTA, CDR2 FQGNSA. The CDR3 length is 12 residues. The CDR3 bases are TGTGCCAGCAGCTTAAGCAACACTGAAGCTTTCTTT. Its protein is CASSLSNTEAFF.

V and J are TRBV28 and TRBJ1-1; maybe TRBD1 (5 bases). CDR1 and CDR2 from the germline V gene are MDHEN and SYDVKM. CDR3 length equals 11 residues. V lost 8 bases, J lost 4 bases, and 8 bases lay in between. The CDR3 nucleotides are TGTGCCAGCCGGGACGCCACTGAAGCTTTCTTT. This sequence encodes CASRDATEAFF. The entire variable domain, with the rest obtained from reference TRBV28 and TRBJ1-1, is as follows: DVKVTQSSRYLVKRTGEKVFLECVQDMDHENMFWYRQDPGLGLRLIYFSYDVKMKEKGDIPEGYSVSREKKERFSLILESASTNQTSMYLCASRDATEAFFGQGTRLTVV.

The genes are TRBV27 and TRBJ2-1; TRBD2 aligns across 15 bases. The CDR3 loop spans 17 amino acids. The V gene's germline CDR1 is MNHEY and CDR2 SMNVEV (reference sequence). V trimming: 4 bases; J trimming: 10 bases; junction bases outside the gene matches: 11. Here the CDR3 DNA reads TGTGCCAGCAGTTCCCTAGGACTAGCGGGAGGGCCAGGGGAGCAGTTCTTC. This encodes CASSSLGLAGGPGEQFF.

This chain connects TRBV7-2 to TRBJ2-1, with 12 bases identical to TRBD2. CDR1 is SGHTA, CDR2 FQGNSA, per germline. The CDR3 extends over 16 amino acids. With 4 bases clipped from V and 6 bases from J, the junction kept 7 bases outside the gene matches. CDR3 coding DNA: TGTGCCAGCAGCTCCCGACTAGCGGGGGCGGGCAATGAGCAGTTCTTC. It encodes CASSSRLAGAGNEQFF.

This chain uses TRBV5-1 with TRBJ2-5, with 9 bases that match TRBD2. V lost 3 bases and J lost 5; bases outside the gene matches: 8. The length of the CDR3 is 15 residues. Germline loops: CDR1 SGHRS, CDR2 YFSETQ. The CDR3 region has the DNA TGCGCCAGCAGCTGGCCGGGCGGGGGGGCGGAGACCCAGTACTTC. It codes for CASSWPGGGAETQYF.

In DNA form, the CDR3 reads TGTGCCAGCACCCTGCGGGTTAGGGATGGCTACACCTTC. Its translation is CASTLRVRDGYTF. The chain has TRBV5-6 and TRBJ1-2; D call uncertain. The CDR3 is 13 residues long. In germline, CDR1 is SGHDT, CDR2 YYEEEE. The germline V and J ends were trimmed by 6 bases and 6 bases, with 15 bases remaining between them.

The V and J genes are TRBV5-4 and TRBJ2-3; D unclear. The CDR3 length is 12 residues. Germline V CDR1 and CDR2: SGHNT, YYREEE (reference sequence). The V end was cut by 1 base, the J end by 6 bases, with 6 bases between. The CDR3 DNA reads TGTGCCAGCAGCTTGATGGGGGATACGCAGTATTTT. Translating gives CASSLMGDTQYF.

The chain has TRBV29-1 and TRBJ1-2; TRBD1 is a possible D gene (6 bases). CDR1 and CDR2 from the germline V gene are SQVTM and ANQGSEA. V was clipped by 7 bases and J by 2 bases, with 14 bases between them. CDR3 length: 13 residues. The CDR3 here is CSAGTPRNYGYTF. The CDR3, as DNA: TGCAGCGCCGGGACACCAAGGAACTATGGCTACACCTTC.

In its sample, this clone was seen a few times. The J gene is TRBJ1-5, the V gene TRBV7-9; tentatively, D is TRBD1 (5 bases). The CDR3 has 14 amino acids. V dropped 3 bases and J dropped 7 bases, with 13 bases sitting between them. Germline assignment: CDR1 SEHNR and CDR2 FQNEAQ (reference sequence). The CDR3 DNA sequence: TGTGCCAGCAGCTTGAGTGGGGGGTTCCAGCCCCAGCATTTT. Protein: CASSLSGGFQPQHF. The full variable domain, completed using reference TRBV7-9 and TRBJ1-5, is DTGVSQNPRHKITKRGQNVTFRCDPISEHNRLYWYRQTLGQGPEFLTYFQNEAQLEKSRLLSDRFSAERPKGSFSTLEIQRTEQGDSAMYLCASSLSGGFQPQHFGDGTRLSIL.

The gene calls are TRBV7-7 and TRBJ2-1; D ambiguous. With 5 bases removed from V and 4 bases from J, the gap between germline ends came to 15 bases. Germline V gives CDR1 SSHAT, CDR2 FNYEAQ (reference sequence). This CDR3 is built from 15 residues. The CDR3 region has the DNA TGTGCCAGCAGCCCCAGGCGTACCGGATACAATGAGCAGTTCTTC. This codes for CASSPRRTGYNEQFF.

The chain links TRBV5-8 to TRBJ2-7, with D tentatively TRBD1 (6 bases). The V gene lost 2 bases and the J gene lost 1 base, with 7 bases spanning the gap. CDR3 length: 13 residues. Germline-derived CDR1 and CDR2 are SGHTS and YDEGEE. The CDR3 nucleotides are TGTGCCAGCAGCTTCGGACAGTCCTACGAGCAGTACTTC. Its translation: CASSFGQSYEQYF.

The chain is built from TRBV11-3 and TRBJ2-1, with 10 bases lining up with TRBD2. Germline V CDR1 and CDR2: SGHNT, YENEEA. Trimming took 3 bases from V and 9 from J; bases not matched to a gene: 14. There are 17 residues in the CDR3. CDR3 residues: CASSFSSSGSRGSEQFF. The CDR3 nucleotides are TGTGCCAGCAGCTTTTCGTCTAGCGGGAGTCGGGGGAGTGAGCAGTTCTTC.

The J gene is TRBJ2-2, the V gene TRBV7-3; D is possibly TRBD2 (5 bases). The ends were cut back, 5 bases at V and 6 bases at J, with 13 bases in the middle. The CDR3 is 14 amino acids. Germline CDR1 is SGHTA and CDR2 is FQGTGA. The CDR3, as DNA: TGTGCCAGCAGCCCATATACGGGGTCCGGGGAGCTGTTTTTT. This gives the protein CASSPYTGSGELFF.

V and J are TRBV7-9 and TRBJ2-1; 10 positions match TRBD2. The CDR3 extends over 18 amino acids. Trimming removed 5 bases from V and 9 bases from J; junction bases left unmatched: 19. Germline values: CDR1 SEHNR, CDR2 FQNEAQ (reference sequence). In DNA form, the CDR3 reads TGTGCCAGCAGCCGCTCGTCCTACTCTAGCGGGAGTCCGGGTGAGCAGTTCTTC. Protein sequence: CASSRSSYSSGSPGEQFF. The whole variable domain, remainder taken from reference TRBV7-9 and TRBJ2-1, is DTGVSQNPRHKITKRGQNVTFRCDPISEHNRLYWYRQTLGQGPEFLTYFQNEAQLEKSRLLSDRFSAERPKGSFSTLEIQRTEQGDSAMYLCASSRSSYSSGSPGEQFFGPGTRLTVL.

The CDR3: CATSRDSGTQYF. CDR3 bases: TGTGCCACCAGCAGAGATTCCGGGACCCAGTACTTC. The chain couples TRBV15 to TRBJ2-5; D ambiguous. The CDR3 runs to 12 residues. The V end was cut by 0 bases, the J end by 7 bases, with 6 bases between. Germline V gene lookup returns CDR1 LNHNV and CDR2 YYDKDF (reference sequence).

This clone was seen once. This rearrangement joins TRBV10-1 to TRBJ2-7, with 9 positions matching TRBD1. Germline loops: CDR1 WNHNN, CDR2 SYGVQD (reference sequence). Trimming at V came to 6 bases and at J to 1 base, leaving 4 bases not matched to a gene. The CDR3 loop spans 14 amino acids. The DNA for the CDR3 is TGCGCCAGCAGCACAGGGGGCTCTTCCTACGAGCAGTACTTC. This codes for CASSTGGSSYEQYF.

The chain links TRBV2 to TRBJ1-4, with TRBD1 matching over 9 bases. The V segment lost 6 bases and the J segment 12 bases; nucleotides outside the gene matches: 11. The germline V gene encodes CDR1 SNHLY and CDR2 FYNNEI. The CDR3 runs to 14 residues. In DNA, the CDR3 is TGTGCCAGCAGAATACAGGGGGCGCTTGGAGAACTGTTTTTT. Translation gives CASRIQGALGELFF. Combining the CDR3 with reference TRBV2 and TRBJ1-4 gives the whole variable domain EPEVTQTPSHQVTQMGQEVILRCVPISNHLYFYWYRQILGQKVEFLVSFYNNEISEKSEIFDDQFSVERPDGSNFTLKIRSTKLEDSAMYFCASRIQGALGELFFGSGTQLSVL.